This entry lists 28 T cell receptor beta chains sequenced from one sample in a study of OX40 agonist ivuxolimab in advanced cancers. To prepare the library, the immunoSEQ multiplex PCR assay was applied. TCRdb limited this immuneACCESS table to in-frame rearrangements with V and J called. A share of clones is missing; checked studies link under half to unresolved V genes, and the rest is unexplained. In this sample the table shows tens of thousands of clones, approximately 87% of which occur a single time. The top ten clones comprise 0.85% of the sample. This specimen consisted of CD4+ or CD8+ T cells sorted from blood, obtained in a trial of the OX40 agonist ivuxolimab. The origin of the receptors is an adult with an advanced solid tumor such as melanoma, head and neck, liver or kidney cancer.

The rearrangement joins TRBV5-4 to TRBJ1-6, with D unresolved. This CDR3 has 17 amino acids. Trimming took off 2 bases at V and 5 bases at J, with 17 bases between the two ends. Germline V gene lookup returns CDR1 SGHNT and CDR2 YYREEE (reference sequence). The CDR3 here is CASSFGDTEKNNSPLHF. In DNA form, the CDR3 reads TGTGCCAGCAGCTTTGGAGACACGGAGAAAAATAATTCACCCCTCCACTTT.

The CDR3 sequence: CASSSSGGGVRETQYF. CDR3 DNA: TGTGCCAGCAGCTCATCGGGGGGAGGGGTCAGAGAGACCCAGTACTTC. The V gene is TRBV7-7, the J gene TRBJ2-5; the match to TRBD2 covers 7 bases. The CDR3 length is 16 residues. Losses at the gene ends were 4 bases for V and 4 bases for J; bases not matched to a gene: 12. Per the germline V gene, CDR1 is SSHAT and CDR2 is FNYEAQ (reference sequence).

The rearrangement links TRBV4-1 to TRBJ1-2; TRBD1 matches at 9 bases. Germline V CDR1 and CDR2: MGHRA, YSYEKL. The CDR3 contains 16 residues. Trimming removed 1 base from V and 4 bases from J; junction bases left unmatched: 7. CDR3 sequence (DNA): TGCGCCAGCAGCCAAGGGAATACAGGGGGCTTCTATGGCTACACCTTC. Its translation is CASSQGNTGGFYGYTF.

The chain employs TRBV30 and TRBJ1-2; a weak D match, TRBD1 (6 bases). This CDR3 region has 16 residues. Looked up from germline, CDR1 is GTSNPN and CDR2 is SVGIG (reference sequence). The V gene lost 0 bases and the J gene lost 4 bases, with 18 bases spanning the gap. The chain's CDR3 is CAWSVGGLGYGYGYTF. The CDR3, as DNA: TGTGCCTGGAGTGTAGGGGGTCTGGGCTACGGCTATGGCTACACCTTC.

This chain joins TRBV20-1 and TRBJ1-1, with 7 bases lining up with TRBD1. The length of the CDR3 is 11 residues. Germline lookup yields CDR1 DFQATT and CDR2 SNEGSKA (reference sequence). V dropped 6 bases and J dropped 8; count of bases not matched to a gene: 6. The CDR3 loop reads CSATQGGEAFF. The CDR3 coding sequence is TGCAGTGCCACCCAGGGGGGGGAAGCTTTCTTT.

This rearrangement joins TRBV19 to TRBJ2-7; TRBD1 matches at 10 bases. The junction had 8 bases not matched to a gene; V was cut back by 6 bases and J by 3 bases. CDR1 and CDR2 from the germline V gene are LNHDA and SQIVND (reference sequence). CDR3 length equals 15 residues. CDR3 region: CASSTHGQGDYEQYF. The DNA of the CDR3 is TGTGCCAGTAGCACCCATGGACAGGGGGACTACGAGCAGTACTTC.

The J gene is TRBJ2-1, the V gene TRBV11-3; D may match TRBD1 or TRBD2 (6 bases each). The CDR3 is 13 amino acids. Germline values: CDR1 SGHNT, CDR2 YENEEA. V was cut by 1 base and J by 8 bases, with 9 bases left in between. The CDR3 coding sequence is TGTGCCAGCAGCTTAGTTAGGGGGGATGAGCAGTTCTTC. Amino acids: CASSLVRGDEQFF.

The genes are TRBV27 and TRBJ2-2; D is undetermined. The CDR3 spans 19 residues. CDR1 MNHEY and CDR2 SMNVEV come from the germline V gene (reference sequence). V lost 7 bases and J 0 bases, leaving 24 bases between the germline ends. CDR3 amino acids: CASTSEIRQRVANTGELFF. The CDR3 DNA sequence: TGTGCCAGCACCTCCGAGATCCGTCAGCGAGTCGCGAACACCGGGGAGCTGTTTTTT.

The chain joins TRBV29-1 to TRBJ2-7; 7 bases line up with TRBD2. The CDR3 consists of 13 residues. J was trimmed by 2 bases and V by 4 bases; bases with no gene match: 5. Germline CDR1 SQVTM, CDR2 ANQGSEA. CDR3 sequence reads: CSVVGRDPYEQYF. In DNA form, the CDR3 reads TGCAGCGTTGTTGGGAGGGACCCCTACGAGCAGTACTTC.

The chain carries TRBV18 and TRBJ2-5; TRBD2 agrees at 7 bases. Per germline, CDR1 KGHSH and CDR2 LQKENI. The V segment lost 8 bases and the J segment 3 bases; nucleotides outside the gene matches: 12. The CDR3 is 15 residues long. CDR3 DNA: TGTGCCAGCGCCCCAACCCTTGCGGGGGAAGAGACCCAGTACTTC. Translated, it gives CASAPTLAGEETQYF.

The chain carries TRBV5-1 and TRBJ1-2; no definite D call. Germline V gives CDR1 SGHRS, CDR2 YFSETQ. V lost 2 bases and J 0 bases, leaving 5 bases between the germline ends. CDR3 length: 13 residues. The CDR3 sequence is CASSLQSNYGYTF. CDR3 nucleotides: TGCGCCAGCAGCTTACAGTCTAACTATGGCTACACCTTC.

The chain carries TRBV5-1 and TRBJ1-1, with a possible D match to TRBD1 (6 bases). The CDR3 has 14 residues. Per the germline V gene, CDR1 is SGHRS and CDR2 is YFSETQ. The V end was cut by 0 bases, the J end by 4 bases, with 10 bases between. CDR3 sequence: CASSLVGGRTEAFF. CDR3 in DNA: TGCGCCAGCAGCTTGGTAGGGGGTCGCACTGAAGCTTTCTTT.

The chain carries TRBV5-1 and TRBJ2-3; D might be TRBD1 or TRBD2, each matching 5 bases. The CDR3 is made up of 14 amino acids. Trimming cost V 2 bases and J 5 bases, with 12 bases left between them. The germline V gene encodes CDR1 SGHRS and CDR2 YFSETQ. The CDR3 nucleotides read TGCGCCAGCAGCTTTGAGGGGTCGGTAGATACGCAGTATTTT. It specifies CASSFEGSVDTQYF.

This clone appeared once. The J gene is TRBJ1-4, the V gene TRBV7-2; the D is unclear. Germline V gene lookup returns CDR1 SGHTA and CDR2 FQGNSA. Trimming cost V 8 bases and J 7 bases, with 8 bases left between them. This CDR3 has 11 amino acids. The chain's CDR3 is CASGRVEKLFF. CDR3 sequence (DNA): TGTGCCAGCGGGAGGGTTGAAAAACTGTTTTTT.

The table lists this clone with a count of one. V usage is TRBV6-1 and J usage is TRBJ1-1; 7 bases agree with TRBD1. CDR1 and CDR2 from the germline V gene are MNHNS and SASEGT. CDR3 size: 15 residues. V dropped 3 bases and J dropped 0; count of bases not matched to a gene: 4. The CDR3 loop reads CASSDWTGVNTEAFF. The CDR3, as DNA: TGTGCCAGCAGTGATTGGACAGGAGTGAACACTGAAGCTTTCTTT.

J is TRBJ2-5 and V is TRBV2; D gene unclear. CDR3 length: 14 amino acids. Trimming pared 4 bases from V and 7 bases from J, leaving 16 bases between. The V gene's germline CDR1 is SNHLY and CDR2 FYNNEI. The CDR3 nucleotides read TGTGCCAGCAGTGCGACCGTCTCGCCGGGGACCCAGTACTTC. The encoded protein is CASSATVSPGTQYF.

This clone has just one count. The chain links TRBV21-1 to TRBJ2-4; TRBD1, the D gene given by the table, was not confirmed from the DNA. TRBV21-1 is designated a pseudogene. There are 18 residues in the CDR3. DNA for the CDR3: TGTGCCAGCAGCAATAGAGTTGCGGACACACTCTCATTCCACATTCAGTACTTC. The encoded protein is CASSNRVADTLSFHIQYF.

V usage is TRBV2 and J usage is TRBJ1-3, with D possibly TRBD1 on 5 matching bases. Deletions cut 6 bases from V and 0 bases from J, with 12 bases between. The CDR3 runs 15 residues. Germline V gene sequence: CDR1 SNHLY, CDR2 FYNNEI. CDR3 region: CASSGTLLSGNTIYF. The CDR3 nucleotides read TGTGCCAGCAGCGGGACGCTCCTCTCTGGAAACACCATATATTTT.

The chain has TRBV2 and TRBJ1-1; tentatively, D is TRBD1 (5 bases). Trimming left V 6 bases short and J 5 bases short, with 16 bases between. This CDR3 has 14 residues. Germline values: CDR1 SNHLY, CDR2 FYNNEI. CDR3 bases: TGTGCCAGCAGGTCAACCTGGGGGACGACTGAAGCTTTCTTT. It yields the protein CASRSTWGTTEAFF.

This clone was detected a few times. V is TRBV7-9 and J is TRBJ1-6; unclear D gene. V was cut by 0 bases and J by 8 bases, with 2 bases left in between. The CDR3 sequence is 12 residues long. Germline assignment: CDR1 SEHNR and CDR2 FQNEAQ (reference sequence). CDR3 nucleotides: TGTGCCAGCAGCTTAGCGGATTCACCCCTCCACTTT. It is translated as CASSLADSPLHF.

The gene calls are TRBV11-2 and TRBJ2-5; 8 bases agree with TRBD1. J was trimmed by 3 bases and V by 6 bases; bases with no gene match: 9. Germline-derived CDR1 and CDR2 are SGHAT and FQNNGV. The CDR3 extends over 15 amino acids. CDR3 sequence reads: CASRAGTGPKETQYF. As DNA, the CDR3 is TGTGCCAGCAGGGCCGGGACAGGCCCTAAAGAGACCCAGTACTTC.

Comment on this clone: Germline is not matched at one junction end, which may reflect a read error. The chain is built from TRBV18 and TRBJ2-1; D may be TRBD1 or TRBD2 (6 bases each). The CDR3 loop spans 14 amino acids. CDR1 KGHSH and CDR2 LQKENI come from the germline V gene. The CDR3 sequence is CASSPANTGAPRLF. The CDR3 DNA reads as TGTGCCAGCTCACCTGCTAATACGGGGGCCCCTAGGCTCTTC.

The chain couples TRBV4-2 to TRBJ2-1; D might be TRBD1 (5 bases). This CDR3 region has 15 residues. The V and J ends lost 0 bases and 3 bases respectively, with 9 bases between them. In germline, CDR1 is LGHNA, CDR2 YNFKEQ. The CDR3 DNA reads TGTGCCAGCAGCCAAGAGAAAAGGGGCTACAATGAGCAGTTCTTC. The encoded protein is CASSQEKRGYNEQFF.

This clone came up a few times. This chain connects TRBV9 to TRBJ2-3; D ambiguous. The germline V and J ends were trimmed by 3 bases and 3 bases, with 17 bases remaining between them. The CDR3 contains 16 residues. Germline-derived CDR1 and CDR2 are SGDLS and YYNGEE. CDR3 loop: CASSAGDMWTTDTQYF. The CDR3 nucleotides read TGTGCCAGCAGCGCTGGCGACATGTGGACGACAGATACGCAGTATTTT.

The chain couples TRBV6-5 to TRBJ1-4; a weak D match, TRBD1 (6 bases). Germline CDR1 and CDR2: MNHEY and SVGAGI. This CDR3 is built from 15 residues. V dropped 2 bases and J dropped 8 bases, with 15 bases sitting between them. CDR3 nucleotides: TGTGCCAGCAGTTACCGAGGGGGGCCCTGGGAAAAACTGTTTTTT. Protein product: CASSYRGGPWEKLFF.

This chain joins TRBV18 and TRBJ1-1; tentative D call: TRBD1 (5 bases). Germline V gene sequence: CDR1 KGHSH, CDR2 LQKENI. This CDR3 spans 12 amino acids. V lost 5 bases and J lost 3, with 7 bases in between. CDR3 region: CASSTGHTEAFF. The DNA of the CDR3 is TGTGCCAGCTCAACGGGGCACACTGAAGCTTTCTTT.

The chain joins TRBV29-1 to TRBJ1-1; D is unresolved. The CDR3 has 13 residues. Per germline, CDR1 SQVTM and CDR2 ANQGSEA. Trimming cost V 4 bases and J 2 bases, with 11 bases left between them. The CDR3 DNA reads as TGCAGCGTTGTGGTTAGTGATAACACTGAAGCTTTCTTT. Translated, it gives CSVVVSDNTEAFF.

The chain couples TRBV7-3 to TRBJ2-2, with TRBD2 matching over 10 bases. The germline V gene encodes CDR1 SGHTA and CDR2 FQGTGA. The V and J ends lost 5 bases and 0 bases, in that order; junction bases with no gene match: 9. CDR3 size: 18 residues. The CDR3 DNA is TGTGCCAGCAGCCACCGTAGCGGGGGGCCCCCGAACACCGGGGAGCTGTTTTTT. Protein sequence: CASSHRSGGPPNTGELFF.